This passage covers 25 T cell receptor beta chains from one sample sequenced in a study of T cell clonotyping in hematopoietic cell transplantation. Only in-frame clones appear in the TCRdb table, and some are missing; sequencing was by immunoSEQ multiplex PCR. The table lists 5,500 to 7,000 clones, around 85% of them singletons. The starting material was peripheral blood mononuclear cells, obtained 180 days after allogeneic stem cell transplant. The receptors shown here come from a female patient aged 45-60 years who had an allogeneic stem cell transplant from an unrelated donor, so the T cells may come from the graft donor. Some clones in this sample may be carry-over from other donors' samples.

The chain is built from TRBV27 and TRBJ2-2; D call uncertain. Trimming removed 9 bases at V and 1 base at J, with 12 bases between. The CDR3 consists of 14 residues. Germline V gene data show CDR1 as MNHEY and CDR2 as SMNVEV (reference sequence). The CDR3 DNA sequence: TGTGCCAGTCAACTTTGGGGGAACACCGGGGAGCTGTTTTTT. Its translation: CASQLWGNTGELFF.

The CDR3 here is CARSLWTSGGPGRRETQYF. In nucleotides, the CDR3 is TGTGCCAGAAGCCTATGGACTAGCGGGGGGCCCGGCCGGAGAGAGACCCAGTACTTC. The chain has TRBV5-3 and TRBJ2-5; 14 bases are shared with TRBD2. TRBV5-3 is identified as an open reading frame with a role that is uncertain. The junction had 15 bases not matched to a gene; V was cut back by 4 bases and J by 4 bases. The CDR3 is 19 amino acids.

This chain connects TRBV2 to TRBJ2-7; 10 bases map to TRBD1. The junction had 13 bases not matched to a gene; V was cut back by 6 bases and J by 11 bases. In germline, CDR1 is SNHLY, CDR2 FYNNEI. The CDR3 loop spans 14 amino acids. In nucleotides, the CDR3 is TGTGCCAGCAGACCCAGACAGGGGGCTAATGTGGAGTACTTC. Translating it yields CASRPRQGANVEYF.

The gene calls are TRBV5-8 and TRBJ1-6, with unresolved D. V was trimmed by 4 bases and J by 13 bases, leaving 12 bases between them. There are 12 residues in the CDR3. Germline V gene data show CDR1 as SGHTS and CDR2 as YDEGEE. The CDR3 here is CASSLMGGPLHF. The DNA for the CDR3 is TGTGCCAGCAGCCTAATGGGAGGTCCCCTCCACTTT.

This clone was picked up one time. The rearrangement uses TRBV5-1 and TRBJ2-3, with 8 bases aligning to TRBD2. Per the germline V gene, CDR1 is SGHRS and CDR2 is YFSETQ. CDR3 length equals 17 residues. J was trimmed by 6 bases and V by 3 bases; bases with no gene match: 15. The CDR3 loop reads CASSSPSGGRLGDTQYF. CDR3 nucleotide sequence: TGCGCCAGCAGCTCCCCCTCGGGGGGGCGATTGGGGGATACGCAGTATTTT. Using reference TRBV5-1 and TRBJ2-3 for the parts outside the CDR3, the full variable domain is KAGVTQTPRYLIKTRGQQVTLSCSPISGHRSVSWYQQTPGQGLQFLFEYFSETQRNKGNFPGRFSGRQFSNSRSEMNVSTLELGDSALYLCASSSPSGGRLGDTQYFGPGTRLTVL.

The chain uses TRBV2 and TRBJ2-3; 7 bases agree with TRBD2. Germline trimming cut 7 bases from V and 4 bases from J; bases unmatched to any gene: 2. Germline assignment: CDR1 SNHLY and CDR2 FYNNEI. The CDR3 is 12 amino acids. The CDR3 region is CASTSGPDTQYF. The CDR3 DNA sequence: TGTGCCAGCACTAGCGGACCAGATACGCAGTATTTT.

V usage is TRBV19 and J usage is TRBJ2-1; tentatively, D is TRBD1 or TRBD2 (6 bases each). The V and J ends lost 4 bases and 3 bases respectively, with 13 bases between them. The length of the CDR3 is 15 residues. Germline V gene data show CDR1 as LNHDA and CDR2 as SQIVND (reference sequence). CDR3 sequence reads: CASSSPGGLYNEQFF. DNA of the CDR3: TGTGCCAGTAGTAGCCCCGGGGGCCTCTACAATGAGCAGTTCTTC. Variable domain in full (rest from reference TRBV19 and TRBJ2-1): DGGITQSPKYLFRKEGQNVTLSCEQNLNHDAMYWYRQDPGQGLRLIYYSQIVNDFQKGDIAEGYSVSREKKESFPLTVTSAQKNPTAFYLCASSSPGGLYNEQFFGPGTRLTVL.

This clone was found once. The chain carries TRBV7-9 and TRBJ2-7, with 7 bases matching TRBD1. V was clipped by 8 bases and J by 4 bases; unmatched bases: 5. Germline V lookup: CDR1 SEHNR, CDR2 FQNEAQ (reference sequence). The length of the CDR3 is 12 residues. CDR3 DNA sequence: TGTGCCAGCTCCCCAGGGGGATACGAGCAGTACTTC. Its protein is CASSPGGYEQYF.

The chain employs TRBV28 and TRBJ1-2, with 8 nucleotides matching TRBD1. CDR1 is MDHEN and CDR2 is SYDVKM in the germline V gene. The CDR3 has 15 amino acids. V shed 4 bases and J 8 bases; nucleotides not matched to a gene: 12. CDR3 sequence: CASSSARQGAGGYTF. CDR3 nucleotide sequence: TGTGCCAGCAGTTCCGCGAGGCAGGGGGCGGGGGGCTACACCTTC.

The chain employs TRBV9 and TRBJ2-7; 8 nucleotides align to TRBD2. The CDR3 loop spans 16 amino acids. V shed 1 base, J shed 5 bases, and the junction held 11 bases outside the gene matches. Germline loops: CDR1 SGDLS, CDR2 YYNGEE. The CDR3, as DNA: TGTGCCAGCAGCGTAAGCGGGGGCGGGGGCCGGGACGAGCAGTACTTC. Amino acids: CASSVSGGGGRDEQYF.

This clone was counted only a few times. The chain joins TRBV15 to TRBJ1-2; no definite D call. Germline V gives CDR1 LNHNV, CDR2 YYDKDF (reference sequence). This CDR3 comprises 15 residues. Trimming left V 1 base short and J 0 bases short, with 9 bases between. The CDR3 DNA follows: TGTGCCACCAGCAGAGCGGTCGCAGCTAACTATGGCTACACCTTC. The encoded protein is CATSRAVAANYGYTF.

CDR3 protein: CASSFAANYGYTF. CDR3 sequence (DNA): TGTGCCAGCAGCTTCGCAGCTAACTATGGCTACACCTTC. The genes are TRBV5-8 and TRBJ1-2, with D unclear. The germline V gene encodes CDR1 SGHTS and CDR2 YDEGEE. This CDR3 contains 13 residues. V gave up 2 bases and J gave up 0 bases, with 5 bases separating them.

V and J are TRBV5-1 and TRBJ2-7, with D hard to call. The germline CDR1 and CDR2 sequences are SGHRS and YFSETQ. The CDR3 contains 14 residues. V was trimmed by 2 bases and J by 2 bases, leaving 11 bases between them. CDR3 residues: CASSFSPSAYEQYF. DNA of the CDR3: TGCGCCAGCAGCTTTAGTCCCAGTGCCTACGAGCAGTACTTC.

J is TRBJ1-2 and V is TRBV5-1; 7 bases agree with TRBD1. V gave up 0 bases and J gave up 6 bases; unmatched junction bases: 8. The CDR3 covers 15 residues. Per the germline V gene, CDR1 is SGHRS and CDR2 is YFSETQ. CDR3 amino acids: CASSLGQGSTNGYTF. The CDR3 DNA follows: TGCGCCAGCAGCTTGGGACAGGGCTCAACTAATGGCTACACCTTC. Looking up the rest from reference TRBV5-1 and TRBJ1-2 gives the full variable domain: KAGVTQTPRYLIKTRGQQVTLSCSPISGHRSVSWYQQTPGQGLQFLFEYFSETQRNKGNFPGRFSGRQFSNSRSEMNVSTLELGDSALYLCASSLGQGSTNGYTFGSGTRLTVV.

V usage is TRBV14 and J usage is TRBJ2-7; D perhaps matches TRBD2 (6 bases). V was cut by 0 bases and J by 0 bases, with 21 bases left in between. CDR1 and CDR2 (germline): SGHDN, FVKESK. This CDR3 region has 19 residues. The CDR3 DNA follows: TGTGCCAGCAGCCAAGATAGGAGGGTCGGCAGGGTACTCTCCTACGAGCAGTACTTC. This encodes CASSQDRRVGRVLSYEQYF.

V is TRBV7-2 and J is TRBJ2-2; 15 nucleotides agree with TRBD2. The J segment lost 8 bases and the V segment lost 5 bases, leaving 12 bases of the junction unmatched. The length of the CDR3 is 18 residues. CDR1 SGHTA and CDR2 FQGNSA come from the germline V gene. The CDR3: CASSHRGLAGGPGGELFF. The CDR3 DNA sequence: TGTGCCAGCAGCCACAGGGGACTAGCGGGGGGCCCCGGGGGGGAGCTGTTTTTT.

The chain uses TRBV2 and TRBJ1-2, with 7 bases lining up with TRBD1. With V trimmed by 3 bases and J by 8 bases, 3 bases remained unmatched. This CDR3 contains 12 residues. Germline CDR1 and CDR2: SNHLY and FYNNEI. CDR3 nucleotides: TGTGCCAGCAGTGACCAGGGGGTGGGCTACACCTTC. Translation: CASSDQGVGYTF.

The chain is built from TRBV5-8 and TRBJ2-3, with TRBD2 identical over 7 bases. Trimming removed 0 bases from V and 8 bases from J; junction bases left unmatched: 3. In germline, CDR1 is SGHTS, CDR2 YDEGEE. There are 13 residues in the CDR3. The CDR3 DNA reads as TGTGCCAGCAGCTTGGAGCGGGGTGGTACGCAGTATTTT. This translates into CASSLERGGTQYF.

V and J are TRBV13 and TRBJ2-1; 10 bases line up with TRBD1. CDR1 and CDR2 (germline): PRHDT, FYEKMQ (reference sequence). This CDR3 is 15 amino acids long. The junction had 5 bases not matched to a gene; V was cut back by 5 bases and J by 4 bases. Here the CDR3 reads CASSVGTGVYNEQFF. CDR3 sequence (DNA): TGTGCCAGCAGCGTCGGGACAGGGGTTTACAATGAGCAGTTCTTC.

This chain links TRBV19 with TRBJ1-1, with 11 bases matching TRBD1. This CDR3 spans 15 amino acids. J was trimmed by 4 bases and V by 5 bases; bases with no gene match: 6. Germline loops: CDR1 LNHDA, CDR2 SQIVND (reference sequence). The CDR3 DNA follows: TGTGCCAGTAGTCTCGGACAGGGGGCTGGCACTGAAGCTTTCTTT. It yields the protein CASSLGQGAGTEAFF. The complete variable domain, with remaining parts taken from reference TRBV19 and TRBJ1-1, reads DGGITQSPKYLFRKEGQNVTLSCEQNLNHDAMYWYRQDPGQGLRLIYYSQIVNDFQKGDIAEGYSVSREKKESFPLTVTSAQKNPTAFYLCASSLGQGAGTEAFFGQGTRLTVV.

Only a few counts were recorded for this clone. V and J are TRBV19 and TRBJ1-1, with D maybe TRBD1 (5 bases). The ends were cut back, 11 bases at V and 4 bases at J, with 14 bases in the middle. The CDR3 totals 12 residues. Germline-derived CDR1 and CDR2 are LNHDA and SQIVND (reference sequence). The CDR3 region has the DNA TGTGCCGCCGCCACGGGGGGCACTGAAGCTTTCTTT. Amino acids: CAAATGGTEAFF.

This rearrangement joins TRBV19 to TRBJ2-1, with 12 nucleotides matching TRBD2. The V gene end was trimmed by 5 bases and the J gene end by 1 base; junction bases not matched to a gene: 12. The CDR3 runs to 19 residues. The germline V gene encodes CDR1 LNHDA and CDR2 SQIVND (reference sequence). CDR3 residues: CASSQASGGAISSYNEQFF. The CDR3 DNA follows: TGTGCCAGTAGTCAGGCTAGCGGGGGGGCCATTTCGTCCTACAATGAGCAGTTCTTC. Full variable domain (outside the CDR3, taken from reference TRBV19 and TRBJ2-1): DGGITQSPKYLFRKEGQNVTLSCEQNLNHDAMYWYRQDPGQGLRLIYYSQIVNDFQKGDIAEGYSVSREKKESFPLTVTSAQKNPTAFYLCASSQASGGAISSYNEQFFGPGTRLTVL.

CDR3 protein: CASSPDPLTGGEKLFF. The CDR3 DNA follows: TGCGCCAGCAGCCCCGACCCTTTAACTGGGGGTGAAAAACTGTTTTTT. The chain couples TRBV5-1 to TRBJ1-4; D is perhaps TRBD1 (5 bases). The length of the CDR3 is 16 residues. V was trimmed by 4 bases and J by 7 bases, leaving 20 bases between them. CDR1 SGHRS and CDR2 YFSETQ come from the germline V gene.

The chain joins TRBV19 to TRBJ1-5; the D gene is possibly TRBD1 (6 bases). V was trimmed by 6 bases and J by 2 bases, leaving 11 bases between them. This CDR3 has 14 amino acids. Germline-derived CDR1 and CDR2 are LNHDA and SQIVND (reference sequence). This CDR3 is CASRQGLGNQPQHF. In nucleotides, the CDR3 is TGTGCCAGTAGACAGGGTTTGGGCAATCAGCCCCAGCATTTT.

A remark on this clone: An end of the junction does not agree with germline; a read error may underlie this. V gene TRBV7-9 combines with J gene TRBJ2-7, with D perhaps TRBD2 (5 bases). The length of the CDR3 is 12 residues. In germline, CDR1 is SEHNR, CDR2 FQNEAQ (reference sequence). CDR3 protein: CASSFDLGRRDF. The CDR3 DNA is TGTGCCAGCAGCTTTGATTTGGGCAGGCGGGACTTC.